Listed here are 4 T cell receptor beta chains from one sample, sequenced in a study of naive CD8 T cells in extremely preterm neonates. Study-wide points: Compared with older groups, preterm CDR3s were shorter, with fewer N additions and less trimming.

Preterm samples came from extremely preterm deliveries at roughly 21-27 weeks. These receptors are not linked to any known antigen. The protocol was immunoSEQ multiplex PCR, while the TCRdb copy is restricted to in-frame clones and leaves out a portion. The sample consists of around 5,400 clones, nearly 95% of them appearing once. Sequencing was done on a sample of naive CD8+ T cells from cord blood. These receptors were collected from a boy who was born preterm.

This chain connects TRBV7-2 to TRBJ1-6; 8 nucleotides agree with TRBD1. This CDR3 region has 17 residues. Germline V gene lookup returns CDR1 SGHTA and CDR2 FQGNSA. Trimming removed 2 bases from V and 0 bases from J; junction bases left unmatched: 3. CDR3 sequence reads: CASSLWTGSSYNSPLHF. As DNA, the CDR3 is TGTGCCAGCAGCTTATGGACAGGGAGCTCCTATAATTCACCCCTCCACTTT.

The CDR3 region is CASTTTGGYEQYF. The CDR3 nucleotides read TGTGCCAGCACCACGACAGGGGGCTACGAGCAGTACTTC. This chain joins TRBV7-9 and TRBJ2-7; 9 bases fit TRBD1. Germline assignment: CDR1 SEHNR and CDR2 FQNEAQ (reference sequence). CDR3 length: 13 amino acids. Trimming took 7 bases from V and 3 from J; bases not matched to a gene: 4.

The DNA of the CDR3 is TGTGCCAGCAGCTCAGGACTAGCGGGAGGGCAGTACTTC. Its protein product is CASSSGLAGGQYF. This rearrangement joins TRBV9 to TRBJ2-7; 14 nucleotides align to TRBD2. Germline CDR1 is SGDLS and CDR2 is YYNGEE. Germline trimming cut 4 bases from V and 9 bases from J; bases unmatched to any gene: 3. The CDR3 has 13 amino acids.

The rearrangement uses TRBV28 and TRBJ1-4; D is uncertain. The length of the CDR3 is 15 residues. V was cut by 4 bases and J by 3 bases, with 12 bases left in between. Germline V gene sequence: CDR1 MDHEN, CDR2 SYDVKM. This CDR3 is CASSYDKVANEKLFF. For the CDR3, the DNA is TGTGCCAGCAGTTACGACAAGGTAGCTAATGAAAAACTGTTTTTT.